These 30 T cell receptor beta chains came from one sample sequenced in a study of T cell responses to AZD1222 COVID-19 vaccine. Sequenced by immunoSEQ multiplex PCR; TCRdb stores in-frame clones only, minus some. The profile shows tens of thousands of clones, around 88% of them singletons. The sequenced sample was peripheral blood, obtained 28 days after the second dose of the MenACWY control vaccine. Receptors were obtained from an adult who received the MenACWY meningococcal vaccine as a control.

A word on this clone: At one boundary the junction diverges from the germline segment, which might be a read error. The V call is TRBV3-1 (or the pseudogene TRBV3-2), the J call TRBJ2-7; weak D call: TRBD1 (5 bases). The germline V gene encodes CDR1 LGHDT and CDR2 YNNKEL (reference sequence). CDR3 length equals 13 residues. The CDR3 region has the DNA TGTGTCAGCAGCCAAGCGACAGCCTACGAGCAGTACTTC. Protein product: CVSSQATAYEQYF.

CDR3 loop: CASSFGQRTTGELFF. The DNA of the CDR3 is TGTGCCAGCAGCTTTGGGCAGCGGACGACCGGGGAGCTGTTTTTT. V is TRBV13 and J is TRBJ2-2, with a possible D match to TRBD2 (5 bases). CDR3 length: 15 amino acids. Deletions cut 3 bases from V and 5 bases from J, with 13 bases between. Germline values: CDR1 PRHDT, CDR2 FYEKMQ (reference sequence).

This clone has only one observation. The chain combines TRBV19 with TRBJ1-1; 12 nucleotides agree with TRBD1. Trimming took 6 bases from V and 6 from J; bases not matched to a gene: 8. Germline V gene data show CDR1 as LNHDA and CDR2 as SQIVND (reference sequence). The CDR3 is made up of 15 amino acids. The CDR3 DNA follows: TGTGCCAGTAGCCAACGGGACAGGGGGCCCCCTGAAGCTTTCTTT. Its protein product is CASSQRDRGPPEAFF. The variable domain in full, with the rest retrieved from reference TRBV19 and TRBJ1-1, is DGGITQSPKYLFRKEGQNVTLSCEQNLNHDAMYWYRQDPGQGLRLIYYSQIVNDFQKGDIAEGYSVSREKKESFPLTVTSAQKNPTAFYLCASSQRDRGPPEAFFGQGTRLTVV.

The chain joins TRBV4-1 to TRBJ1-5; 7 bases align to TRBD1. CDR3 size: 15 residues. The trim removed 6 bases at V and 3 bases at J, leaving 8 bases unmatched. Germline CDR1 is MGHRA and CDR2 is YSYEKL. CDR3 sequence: CASSLRDRDNQPQHF. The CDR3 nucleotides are TGCGCCAGCAGTTTAAGAGACAGGGACAATCAGCCCCAGCATTTT.

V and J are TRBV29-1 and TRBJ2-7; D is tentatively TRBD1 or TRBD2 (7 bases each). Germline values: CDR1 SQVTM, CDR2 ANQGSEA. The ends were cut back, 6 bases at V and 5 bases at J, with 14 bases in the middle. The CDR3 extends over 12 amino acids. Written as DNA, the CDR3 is TGCAGCGTCGTTCAGGGGGGGAACGAGCAGTACTTC. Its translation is CSVVQGGNEQYF.

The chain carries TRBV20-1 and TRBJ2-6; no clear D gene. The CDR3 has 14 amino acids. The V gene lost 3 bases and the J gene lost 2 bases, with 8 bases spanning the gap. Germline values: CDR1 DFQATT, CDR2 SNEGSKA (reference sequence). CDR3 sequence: CSASRVAGANVLTF. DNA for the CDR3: TGCAGTGCTAGTCGGGTGGCTGGGGCCAACGTCCTGACTTTC.

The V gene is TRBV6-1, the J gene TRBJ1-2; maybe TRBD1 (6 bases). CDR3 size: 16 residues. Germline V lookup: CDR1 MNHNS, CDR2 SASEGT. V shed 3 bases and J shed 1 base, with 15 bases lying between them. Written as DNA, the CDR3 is TGTGCCAGCAGTGACCCCAACAGGGCTAGTAACTATGGCTACACCTTC. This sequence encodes CASSDPNRASNYGYTF.

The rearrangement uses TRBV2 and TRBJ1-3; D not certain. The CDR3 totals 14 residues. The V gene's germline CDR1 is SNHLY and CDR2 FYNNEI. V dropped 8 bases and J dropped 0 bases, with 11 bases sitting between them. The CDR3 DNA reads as TGTGCCAGCGTGAAAGGGAGCTCTGGAAACACCATATATTTT. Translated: CASVKGSSGNTIYF. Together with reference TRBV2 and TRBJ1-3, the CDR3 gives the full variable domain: EPEVTQTPSHQVTQMGQEVILRCVPISNHLYFYWYRQILGQKVEFLVSFYNNEISEKSEIFDDQFSVERPDGSNFTLKIRSTKLEDSAMYFCASVKGSSGNTIYFGEGSWLTVV.

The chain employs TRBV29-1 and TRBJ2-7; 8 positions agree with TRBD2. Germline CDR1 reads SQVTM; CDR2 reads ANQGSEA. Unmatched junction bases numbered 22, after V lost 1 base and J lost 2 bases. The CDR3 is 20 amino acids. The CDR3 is CSVEATRDNPRGVLTYEQYF. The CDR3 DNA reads TGCAGCGTTGAAGCCACCCGGGACAACCCGCGGGGGGTGCTAACCTACGAGCAGTACTTC.

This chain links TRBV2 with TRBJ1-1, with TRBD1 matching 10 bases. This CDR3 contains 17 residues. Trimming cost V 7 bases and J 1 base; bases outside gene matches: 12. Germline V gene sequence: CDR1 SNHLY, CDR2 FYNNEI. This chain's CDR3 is CASTRFLTGGTNTEAFF. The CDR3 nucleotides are TGTGCCAGCACCCGTTTCCTGACAGGGGGCACGAACACTGAAGCTTTCTTT. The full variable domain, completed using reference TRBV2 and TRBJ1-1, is EPEVTQTPSHQVTQMGQEVILRCVPISNHLYFYWYRQILGQKVEFLVSFYNNEISEKSEIFDDQFSVERPDGSNFTLKIRSTKLEDSAMYFCASTRFLTGGTNTEAFFGQGTRLTVV.

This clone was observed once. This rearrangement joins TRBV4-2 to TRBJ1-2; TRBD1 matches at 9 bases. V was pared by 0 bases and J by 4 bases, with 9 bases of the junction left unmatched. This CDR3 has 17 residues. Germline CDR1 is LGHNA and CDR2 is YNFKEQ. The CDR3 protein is CASSQERGQGRGYGYTF. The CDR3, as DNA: TGTGCCAGCAGCCAAGAAAGGGGACAGGGAAGAGGCTATGGCTACACCTTC.

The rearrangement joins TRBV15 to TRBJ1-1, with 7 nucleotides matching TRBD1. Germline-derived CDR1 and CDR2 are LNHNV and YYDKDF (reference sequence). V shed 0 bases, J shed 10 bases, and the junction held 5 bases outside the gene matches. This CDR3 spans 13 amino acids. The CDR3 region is CATSRDRQGRAFF. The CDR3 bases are TGTGCCACCAGCAGAGATAGACAGGGACGAGCTTTCTTT.

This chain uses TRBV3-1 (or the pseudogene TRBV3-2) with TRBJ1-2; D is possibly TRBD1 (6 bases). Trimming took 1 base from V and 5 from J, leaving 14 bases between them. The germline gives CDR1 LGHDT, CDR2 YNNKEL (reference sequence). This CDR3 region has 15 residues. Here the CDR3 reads CASSQVRQAPYGYTF. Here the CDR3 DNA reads TGTGCCAGCAGCCAAGTCCGACAGGCCCCGTATGGCTACACCTTC.

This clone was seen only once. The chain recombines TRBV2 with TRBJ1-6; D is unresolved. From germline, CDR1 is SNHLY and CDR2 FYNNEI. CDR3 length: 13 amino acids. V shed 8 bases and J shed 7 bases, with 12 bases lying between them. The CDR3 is CASGSDRNSPLHF. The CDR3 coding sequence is TGTGCCAGCGGGTCCGATCGGAATTCACCCCTCCACTTT.

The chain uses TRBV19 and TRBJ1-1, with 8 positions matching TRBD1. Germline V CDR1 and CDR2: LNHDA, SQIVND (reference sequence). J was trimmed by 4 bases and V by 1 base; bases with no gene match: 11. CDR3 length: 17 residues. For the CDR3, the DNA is TGTGCCAGTAGTATAGGAGCAGGGGGCCAACTGAGCACTGAAGCTTTCTTT. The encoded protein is CASSIGAGGQLSTEAFF.

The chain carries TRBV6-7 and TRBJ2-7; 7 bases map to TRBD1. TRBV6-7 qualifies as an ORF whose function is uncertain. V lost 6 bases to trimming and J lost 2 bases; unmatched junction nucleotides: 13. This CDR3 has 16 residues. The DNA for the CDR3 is TGTGCCAGCAGCCCCGGTATGATAGGACAGGCCTACGAGCAGTACTTC. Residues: CASSPGMIGQAYEQYF.

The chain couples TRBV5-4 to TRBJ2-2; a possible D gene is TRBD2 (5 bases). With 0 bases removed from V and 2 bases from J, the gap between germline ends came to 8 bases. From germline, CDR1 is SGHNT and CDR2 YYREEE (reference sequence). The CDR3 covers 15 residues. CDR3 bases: TGTGCCAGCAGCTTGGATACGGGAAACACCGGGGAGCTGTTTTTT. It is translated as CASSLDTGNTGELFF. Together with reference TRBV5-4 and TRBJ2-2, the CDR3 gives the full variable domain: ETGVTQSPTHLIKTRGQQVTLRCSSQSGHNTVSWYQQALGQGPQFIFQYYREEENGRGNFPPRFSGLQFPNYSSELNVNALELDDSALYLCASSLDTGNTGELFFGEGSRLTVL.

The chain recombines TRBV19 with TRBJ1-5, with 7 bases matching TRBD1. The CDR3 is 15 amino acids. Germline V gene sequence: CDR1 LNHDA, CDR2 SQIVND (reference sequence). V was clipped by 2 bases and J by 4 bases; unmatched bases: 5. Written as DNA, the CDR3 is TGTGCCAGTAGTATAAACAGGGGACCGAATCAGCCCCAGCATTTT. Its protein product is CASSINRGPNQPQHF.

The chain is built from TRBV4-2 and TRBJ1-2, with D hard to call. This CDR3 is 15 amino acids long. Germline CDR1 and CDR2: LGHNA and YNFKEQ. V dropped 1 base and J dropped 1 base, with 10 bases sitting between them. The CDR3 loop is CASSQAAGGNYGYTF. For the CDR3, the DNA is TGTGCCAGCAGCCAAGCGGCAGGTGGTAACTATGGCTACACCTTC.

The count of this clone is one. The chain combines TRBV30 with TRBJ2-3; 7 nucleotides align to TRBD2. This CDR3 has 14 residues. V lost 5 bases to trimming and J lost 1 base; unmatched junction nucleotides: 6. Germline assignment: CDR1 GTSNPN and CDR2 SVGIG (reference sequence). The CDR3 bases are TGTGCCTGGGACCGCGGGGGTGGCACAGATACGCAGTATTTT. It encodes CAWDRGGGTDTQYF.

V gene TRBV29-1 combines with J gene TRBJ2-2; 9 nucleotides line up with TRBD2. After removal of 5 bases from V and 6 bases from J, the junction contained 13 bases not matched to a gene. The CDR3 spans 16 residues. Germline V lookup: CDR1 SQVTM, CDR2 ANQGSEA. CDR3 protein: CSVMAGPRGGAGELFF. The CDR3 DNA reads TGCAGCGTTATGGCGGGGCCCCGCGGGGGGGCCGGGGAGCTGTTTTTT.

CDR3 region: CASSIDWSVSGEQYF. The CDR3 nucleotides read TGTGCCAGTAGTATAGATTGGTCGGTTTCCGGCGAGCAGTACTTC. The chain carries TRBV19 and TRBJ2-7; no reliable D call. CDR3 length: 15 residues. Deletions cut 0 bases from V and 6 bases from J, with 15 bases between. Germline V CDR1 and CDR2: LNHDA, SQIVND (reference sequence).

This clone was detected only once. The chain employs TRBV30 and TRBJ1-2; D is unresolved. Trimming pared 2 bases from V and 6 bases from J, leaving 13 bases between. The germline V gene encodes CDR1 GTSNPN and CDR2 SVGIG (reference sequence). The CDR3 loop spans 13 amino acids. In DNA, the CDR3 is TGTGCCTGGAGTATTGTGTTGAGTAATGGCTACACCTTC. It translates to CAWSIVLSNGYTF.

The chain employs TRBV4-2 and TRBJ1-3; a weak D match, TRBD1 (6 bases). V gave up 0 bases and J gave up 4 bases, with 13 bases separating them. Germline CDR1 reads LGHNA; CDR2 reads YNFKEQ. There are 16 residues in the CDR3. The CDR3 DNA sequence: TGTGCCAGCAGCCAAGAGGGGGGGCATTACGGAAACACCATATATTTT. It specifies CASSQEGGHYGNTIYF.

The CDR3: CASSPSPVGQGPEAFF. In DNA, the CDR3 is TGTGCCAGCAGTCCTTCCCCGGTGGGACAGGGGCCTGAAGCTTTCTTT. This rearrangement joins TRBV6-6 to TRBJ1-1, with 10 nucleotides matching TRBD1. Unmatched junction bases numbered 12, after V lost 5 bases and J lost 6 bases. Germline assignment: CDR1 MNHNY and CDR2 SVGAGI (reference sequence). The CDR3 totals 16 residues.

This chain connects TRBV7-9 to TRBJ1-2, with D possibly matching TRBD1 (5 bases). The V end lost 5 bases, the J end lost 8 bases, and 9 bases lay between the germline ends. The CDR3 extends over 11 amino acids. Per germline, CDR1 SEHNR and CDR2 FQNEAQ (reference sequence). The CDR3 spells CASSRTGGYTF. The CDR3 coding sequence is TGTGCCAGCAGCCGTACAGGAGGCTACACCTTC.

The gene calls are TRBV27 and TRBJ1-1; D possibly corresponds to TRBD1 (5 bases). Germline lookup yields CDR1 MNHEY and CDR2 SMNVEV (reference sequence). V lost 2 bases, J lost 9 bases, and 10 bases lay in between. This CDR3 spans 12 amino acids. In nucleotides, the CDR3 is TGTGCCAGCAGTTTAATGGCAGGGAAAGCTTTCTTT. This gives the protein CASSLMAGKAFF.

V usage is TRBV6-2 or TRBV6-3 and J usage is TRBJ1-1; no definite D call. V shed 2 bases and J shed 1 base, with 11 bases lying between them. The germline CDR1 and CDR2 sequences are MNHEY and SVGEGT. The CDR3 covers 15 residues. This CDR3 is CASSYHGRENTEAFF. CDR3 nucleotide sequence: TGTGCCAGCAGTTACCACGGACGGGAGAACACTGAAGCTTTCTTT.

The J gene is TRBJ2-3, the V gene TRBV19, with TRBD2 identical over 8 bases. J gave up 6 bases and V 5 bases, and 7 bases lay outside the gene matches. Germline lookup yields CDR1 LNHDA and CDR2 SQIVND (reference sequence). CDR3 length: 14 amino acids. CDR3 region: CASSSSGPGDTQYF. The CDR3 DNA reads TGTGCCAGTAGTTCTAGCGGGCCCGGGGATACGCAGTATTTT.

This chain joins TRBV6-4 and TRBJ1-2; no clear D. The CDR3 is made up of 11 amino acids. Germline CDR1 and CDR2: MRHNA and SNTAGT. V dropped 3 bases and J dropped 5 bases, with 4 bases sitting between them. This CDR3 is CASSDQYGYTF. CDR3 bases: TGTGCCAGCAGTGATCAATATGGCTACACCTTC.